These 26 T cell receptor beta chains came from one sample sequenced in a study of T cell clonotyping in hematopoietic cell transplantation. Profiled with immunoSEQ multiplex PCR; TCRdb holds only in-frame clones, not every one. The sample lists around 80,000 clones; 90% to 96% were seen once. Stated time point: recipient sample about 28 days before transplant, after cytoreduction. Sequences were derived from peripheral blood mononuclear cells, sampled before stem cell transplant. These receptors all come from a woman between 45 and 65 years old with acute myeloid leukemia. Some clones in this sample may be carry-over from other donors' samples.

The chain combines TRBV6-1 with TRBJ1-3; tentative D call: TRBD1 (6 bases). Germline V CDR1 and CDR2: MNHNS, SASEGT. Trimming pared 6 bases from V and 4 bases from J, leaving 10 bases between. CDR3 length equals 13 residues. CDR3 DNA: TGTGCCAGCAGGACAGGCTACGGAAACACCATATATTTT. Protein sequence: CASRTGYGNTIYF.

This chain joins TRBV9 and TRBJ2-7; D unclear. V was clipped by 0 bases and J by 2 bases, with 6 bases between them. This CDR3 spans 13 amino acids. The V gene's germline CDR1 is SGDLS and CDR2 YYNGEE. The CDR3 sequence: CASSVGTAYEQYF. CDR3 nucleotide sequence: TGTGCCAGCAGCGTAGGTACGGCCTACGAGCAGTACTTC.

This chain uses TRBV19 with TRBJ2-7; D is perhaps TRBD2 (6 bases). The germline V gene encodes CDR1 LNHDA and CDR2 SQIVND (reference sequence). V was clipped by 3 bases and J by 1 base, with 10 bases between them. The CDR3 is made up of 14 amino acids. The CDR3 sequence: CASSIGRGSYEQYF. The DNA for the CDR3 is TGTGCCAGTAGTATTGGTCGGGGGTCCTACGAGCAGTACTTC.

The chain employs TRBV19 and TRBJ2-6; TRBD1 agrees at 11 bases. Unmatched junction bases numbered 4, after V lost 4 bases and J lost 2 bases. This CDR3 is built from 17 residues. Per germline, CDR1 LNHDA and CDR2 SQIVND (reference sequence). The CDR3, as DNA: TGTGCCAGTAGTACGGGACAGGGGGTTGCTGGGGCCAACGTCCTGACTTTC. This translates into CASSTGQGVAGANVLTF.

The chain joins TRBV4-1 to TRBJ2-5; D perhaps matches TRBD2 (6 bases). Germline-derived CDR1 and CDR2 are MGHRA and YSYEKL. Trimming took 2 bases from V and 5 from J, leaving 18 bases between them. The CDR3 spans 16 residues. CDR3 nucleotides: TGCGCCAGCAGCCAACTTAGCGGAATGGGTTTGGAGACCCAGTACTTC. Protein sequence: CASSQLSGMGLETQYF.

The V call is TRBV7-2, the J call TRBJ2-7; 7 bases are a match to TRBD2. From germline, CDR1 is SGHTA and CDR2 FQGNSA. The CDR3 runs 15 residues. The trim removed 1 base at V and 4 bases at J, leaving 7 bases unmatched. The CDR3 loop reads CASSLVAGEGYEQYF. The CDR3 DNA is TGTGCCAGCAGCTTAGTTGCGGGGGAAGGGTACGAGCAGTACTTC.

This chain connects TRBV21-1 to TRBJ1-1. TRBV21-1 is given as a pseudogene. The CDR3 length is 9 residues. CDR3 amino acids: CASTKMAFF. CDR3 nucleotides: TGTGCCAGCACCAAGATGGCTTTCTTT.

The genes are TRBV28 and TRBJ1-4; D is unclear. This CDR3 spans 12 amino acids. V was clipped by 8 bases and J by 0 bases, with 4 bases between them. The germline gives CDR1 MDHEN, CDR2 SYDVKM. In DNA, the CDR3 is TGTGCCAGCCCGGCAACTAATGAAAAACTGTTTTTT. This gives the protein CASPATNEKLFF.

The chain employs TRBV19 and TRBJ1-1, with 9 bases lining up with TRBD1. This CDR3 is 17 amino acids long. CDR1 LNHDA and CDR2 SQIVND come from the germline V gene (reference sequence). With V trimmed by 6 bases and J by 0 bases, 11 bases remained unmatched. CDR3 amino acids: CASRPADRGRMNTEAFF. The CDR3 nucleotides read TGTGCCAGTAGACCGGCTGACAGGGGGAGAATGAACACTGAAGCTTTCTTT.

The chain's CDR3 is CASRRAFGNQPQHF. In nucleotides, the CDR3 is TGTGCCAGTCGCAGGGCTTTCGGCAATCAGCCCCAGCATTTT. The chain links TRBV6-1 to TRBJ1-5; tentative D call: TRBD1 (5 bases). Trimming took off 9 bases at V and 2 bases at J, with 14 bases between the two ends. CDR1 and CDR2 (germline): MNHNS, SASEGT. The CDR3 is made up of 14 amino acids.

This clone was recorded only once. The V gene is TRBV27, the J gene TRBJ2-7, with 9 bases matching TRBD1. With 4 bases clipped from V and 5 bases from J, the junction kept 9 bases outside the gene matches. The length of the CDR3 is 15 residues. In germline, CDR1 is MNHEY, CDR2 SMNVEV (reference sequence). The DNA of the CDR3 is TGTGCCAGCAGTTCAACGTGGGACAGGGTCGACGAGCAGTACTTC. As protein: CASSSTWDRVDEQYF.

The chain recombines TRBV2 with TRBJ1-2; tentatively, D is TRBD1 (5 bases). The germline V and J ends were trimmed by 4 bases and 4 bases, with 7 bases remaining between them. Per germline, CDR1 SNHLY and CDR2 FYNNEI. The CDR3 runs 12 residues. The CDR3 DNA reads TGTGCCAGCAGTGGCCAGGGCTATGGCTACACCTTC. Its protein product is CASSGQGYGYTF.

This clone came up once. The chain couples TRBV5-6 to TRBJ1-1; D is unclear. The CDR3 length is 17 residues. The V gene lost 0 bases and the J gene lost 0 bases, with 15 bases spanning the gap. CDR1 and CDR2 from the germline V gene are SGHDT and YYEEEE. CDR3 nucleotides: TGTGCCAGCAGCTTGGGTCACAAAGGGCTGATGAACACTGAAGCTTTCTTT. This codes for CASSLGHKGLMNTEAFF.

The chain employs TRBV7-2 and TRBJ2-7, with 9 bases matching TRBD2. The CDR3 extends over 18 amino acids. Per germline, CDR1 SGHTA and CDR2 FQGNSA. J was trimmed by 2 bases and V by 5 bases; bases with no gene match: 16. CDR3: CASSRKLAGRTPPYEQYF. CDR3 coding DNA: TGTGCCAGCAGCCGAAAACTAGCGGGCCGGACCCCACCCTACGAGCAGTACTTC.

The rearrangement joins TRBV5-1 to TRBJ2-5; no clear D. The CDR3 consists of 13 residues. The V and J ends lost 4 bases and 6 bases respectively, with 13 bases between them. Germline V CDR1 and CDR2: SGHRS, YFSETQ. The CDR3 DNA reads TGCGCCAGCAGCACTAAGGCCCGACAGACCCAGTACTTC. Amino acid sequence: CASSTKARQTQYF.

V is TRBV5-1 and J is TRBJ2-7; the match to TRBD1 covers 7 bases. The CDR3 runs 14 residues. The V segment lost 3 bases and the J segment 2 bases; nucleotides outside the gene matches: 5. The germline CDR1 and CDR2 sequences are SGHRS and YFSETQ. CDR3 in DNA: TGCGCCAGCAGCTCTCGGACAGGCACCTACGAGCAGTACTTC. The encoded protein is CASSSRTGTYEQYF.

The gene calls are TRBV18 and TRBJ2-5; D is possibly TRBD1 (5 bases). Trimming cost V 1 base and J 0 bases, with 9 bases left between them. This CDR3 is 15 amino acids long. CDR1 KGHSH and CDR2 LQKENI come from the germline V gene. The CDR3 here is CASSPLGRNQETQYF. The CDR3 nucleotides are TGTGCCAGCTCACCACTGGGGCGGAACCAAGAGACCCAGTACTTC.

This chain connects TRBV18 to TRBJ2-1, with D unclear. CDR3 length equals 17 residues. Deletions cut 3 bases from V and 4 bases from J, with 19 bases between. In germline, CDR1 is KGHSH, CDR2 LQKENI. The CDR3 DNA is TGTGCCAGCTCACCGGGCAGCCATAATCGGTTTTACAATGAGCAGTTCTTC. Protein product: CASSPGSHNRFYNEQFF. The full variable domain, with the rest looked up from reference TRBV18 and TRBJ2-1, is NAGVMQNPRHLVRRRGQEARLRCSPMKGHSHVYWYRQLPEEGLKFMVYLQKENIIDESGMPKERFSAEFPKEGPSILRIQQVVRGDSAAYFCASSPGSHNRFYNEQFFGPGTRLTVL.

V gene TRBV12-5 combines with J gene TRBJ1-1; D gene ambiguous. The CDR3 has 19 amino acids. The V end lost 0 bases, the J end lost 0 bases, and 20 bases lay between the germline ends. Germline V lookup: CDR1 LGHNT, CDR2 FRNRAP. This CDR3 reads CASGLVLRSTSGMNTEAFF. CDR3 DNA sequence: TGTGCTAGTGGTTTGGTACTCAGGTCGACGAGCGGGATGAACACTGAAGCTTTCTTT.

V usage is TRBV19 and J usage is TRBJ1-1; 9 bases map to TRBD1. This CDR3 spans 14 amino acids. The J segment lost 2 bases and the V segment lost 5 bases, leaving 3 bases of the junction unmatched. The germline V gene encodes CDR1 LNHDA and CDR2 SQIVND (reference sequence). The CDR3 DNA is TGTGCCAGTAGTCTGGACAGGGGTAACACTGAAGCTTTCTTT. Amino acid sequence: CASSLDRGNTEAFF.

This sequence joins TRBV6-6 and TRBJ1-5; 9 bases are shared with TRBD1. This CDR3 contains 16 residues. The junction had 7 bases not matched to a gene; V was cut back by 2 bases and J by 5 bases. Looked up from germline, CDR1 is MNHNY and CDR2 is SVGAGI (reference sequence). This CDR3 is CASSYGQGPPHQPQHF. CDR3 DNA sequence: TGTGCCAGCAGTTACGGACAGGGGCCACCCCATCAGCCCCAGCATTTT.

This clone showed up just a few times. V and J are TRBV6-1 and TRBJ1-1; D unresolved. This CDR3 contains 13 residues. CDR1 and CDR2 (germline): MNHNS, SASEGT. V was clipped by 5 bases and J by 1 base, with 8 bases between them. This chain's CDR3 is CASSITENTEAFF. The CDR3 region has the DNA TGTGCCAGCAGTATAACAGAGAACACTGAAGCTTTCTTT.

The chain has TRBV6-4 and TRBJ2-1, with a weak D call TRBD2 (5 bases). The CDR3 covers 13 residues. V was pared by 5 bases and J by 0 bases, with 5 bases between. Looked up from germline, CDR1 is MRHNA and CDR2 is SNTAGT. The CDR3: CASSSGSYNEQFF. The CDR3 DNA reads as TGTGCCAGCAGTAGCGGCTCCTACAATGAGCAGTTCTTC.

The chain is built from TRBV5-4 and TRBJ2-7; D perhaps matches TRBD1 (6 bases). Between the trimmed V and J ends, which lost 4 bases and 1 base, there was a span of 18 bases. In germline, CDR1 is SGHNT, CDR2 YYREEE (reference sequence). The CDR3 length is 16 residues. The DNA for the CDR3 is TGTGCCAGCAGCGAAAGTCCGACAGGTCCATCCTACGAGCAGTACTTC. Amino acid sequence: CASSESPTGPSYEQYF. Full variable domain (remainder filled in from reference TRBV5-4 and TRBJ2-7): ETGVTQSPTHLIKTRGQQVTLRCSSQSGHNTVSWYQQALGQGPQFIFQYYREEENGRGNFPPRFSGLQFPNYSSELNVNALELDDSALYLCASSESPTGPSYEQYFGPGTRLTVT.

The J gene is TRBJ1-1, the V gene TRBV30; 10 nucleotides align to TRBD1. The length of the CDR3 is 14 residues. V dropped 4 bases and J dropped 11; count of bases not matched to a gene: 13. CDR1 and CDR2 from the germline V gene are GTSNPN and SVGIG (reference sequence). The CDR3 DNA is TGTGCCTGGAAAGAGACAGGGGGCCCGGTGAGTGCTTTCTTT. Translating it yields CAWKETGGPVSAFF.

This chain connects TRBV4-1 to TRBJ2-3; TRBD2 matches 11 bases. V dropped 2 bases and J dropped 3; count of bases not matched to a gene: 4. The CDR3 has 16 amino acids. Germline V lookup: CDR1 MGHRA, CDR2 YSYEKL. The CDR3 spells CASSQTGTSGTDTQYF. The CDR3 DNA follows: TGCGCCAGCAGCCAAACCGGGACTAGCGGAACAGATACGCAGTATTTT.